A selection of T cell receptor beta chains follows, all from one sample in a study of cytomegalovirus exposure and HLA in healthy donors. TCRdb keeps only in-frame clones here, not all; method: immunoSEQ multiplex PCR. Altogether approximately 120,000 clones are present, 60% to 85% being singletons, with the ten largest covering about 12%. Sequencing was performed on PBMCs. All receptors come from a middle-aged woman in good health and CMV-seropositive. CDR3s include the opening cysteine and the closing phenylalanine or tryptophan. A D gene is named only where the DNA matches it firmly. Size is omitted from some rows. Given values are once, few, many or a class for expanded clones.

>TRBJ1-6|TRBV5-1|TRBD1|.
CASSPGQENSPLHF
TGCGCCAGCAGCCCGGGACAGGAGAATTCACCCCTCCACTTT
>TRBJ2-5|TRBV7-9|TRBD2|.
CASSRGDGGAETQYF
TGTGCCAGCAGCCGAGGGGACGGGGGGGCAGAGACCCAGTACTTC
>TRBJ1-5|TRBV10-3|TRBD1|few
CAISGTGWPQPQHF
TGTGCCATCAGTGGGACAGGCTGGCCTCAGCCCCAGCATTTT
>TRBJ1-4|TRBV5-6|.|.
CASSLAGAREKLFF
TGTGCCAGCAGCTTGGCAGGGGCCCGAGAAAAACTGTTTTTT
>TRBJ1-1|TRBV7-2|.|.
CASSLVSGLATEAFF
TGTGCCAGCAGCTTAGTTTCAGGGTTAGCCACTGAAGCTTTCTTT
>TRBJ1-1|TRBV18|TRBD1|.
CASSPWGQSNTEAFF
TGTGCCAGCTCACCTTGGGGACAGTCGAACACTGAAGCTTTCTTT
>TRBJ2-1|TRBV7-9|TRBD2|.
CASSRTSGVSYNEQFF
TGTGCCAGCAGTCGGACTAGCGGGGTATCCTACAATGAGCAGTTCTTC
>TRBJ1-2|TRBV9|.|.
CASSVGAGANYGYTF
TGTGCCAGCAGCGTAGGAGCAGGGGCTAACTATGGCTACACCTTC
>TRBJ1-4|TRBV9|.|.
CASSTPAIEKLFF
TGTGCCAGCAGCACCCCTGCGATTGAAAAACTGTTTTTT
>TRBJ1-2|TRBV6-5|.|.
CASSSQGYYGYTF
TGTGCCAGCAGTTCACAGGGCTACTATGGCTACACCTTC
>TRBJ1-4|TRBV6-5|.|.
CASSYSGPGDEKLFF
TGTGCCAGCAGTTACTCGGGACCGGGAGATGAAAAACTGTTTTTT
>TRBJ2-2|TRBV30|TRBD1|.
CASGQGPGELFF
TGTGCCTCGGGACAGGGGCCCGGGGAGCTGTTTTTT
>TRBJ2-2|TRBV7-8|.|.
CASSQASSLRPGELFF
TGTGCCAGCAGTCAAGCCTCTTCTTTGAGGCCCGGGGAGCTGTTTTTT
>TRBJ2-4|TRBV4-1|TRBD1|.
CASSHGQGLAKNIQYF
TGCGCCAGCAGCCATGGACAGGGATTAGCCAAAAACATTCAGTACTTC
>TRBJ2-7|TRBV6-6|TRBD1|.
CASSYVQGAGEQYF
TGTGCCAGCAGTTACGTCCAGGGGGCAGGGGAGCAGTACTTC
>TRBJ2-3|TRBV27|TRBD2|.
CASTPGGATDTQYF
TGTGCCAGCACCCCCGGGGGGGCGACAGATACGCAGTATTTT
>TRBJ1-1|TRBV6-1|.|.
CASNINRNGAFF
TGTGCCAGCAACATTAACAGGAACGGGGCTTTCTTT
>TRBJ1-5|TRBV27|TRBD1|.
CASKTTGQGNQPQHF
TGTGCCAGCAAAACCACAGGACAGGGCAATCAGCCCCAGCATTTT
>TRBJ2-3|TRBV5-8|TRBD1|few
CASGQGRADTQYF
TGTGCCAGCGGACAGGGGAGAGCAGATACGCAGTATTTT
>TRBJ2-6|TRBV5-1|.|.
CASSLPSPGANVLTF
TGCGCCAGCAGCTTGCCAAGCCCTGGGGCCAACGTCCTGACTTTC
>TRBJ1-1|TRBV19|TRBD1|few
CASSPSDRGMNTEAFF
TGTGCCAGTAGTCCTTCCGACAGGGGCATGAACACTGAAGCTTTCTTT
>TRBJ1-2|TRBV5-1|.|.
CASSLVGRDYGYTF
TGCGCCAGCAGCTTGGTCGGCAGGGACTATGGCTACACCTTC
>TRBJ2-7|TRBV19|TRBD2|.
CASSIGLAGVYEQYF
TGTGCCAGTAGTATAGGACTGGCGGGGGTCTACGAGCAGTACTTC
>TRBJ2-3|TRBV27|TRBD1|once
CASRGRTGVLTDTQYF
TGTGCCAGCAGGGGGAGGACAGGGGTCCTCACAGATACGCAGTATTTT
>TRBJ1-2|TRBV20-1|.|.
CSTLGYTF
TGCAGTACTTTGGGCTACACCTTC
>TRBJ2-7|TRBV5-1|.|.
CASRPLTGSSYEQYF
TGCGCCAGCAGGCCCCTGACTGGTAGCTCCTACGAGCAGTACTTC
>TRBJ1-2|TRBV5-1|.|.
CASSLRDSKEGYTF
TGCGCCAGCAGCTTACGGGACTCCAAGGAAGGCTACACCTTC
>TRBJ1-5|TRBV19|.|.
CASSIDGAGNQPQHF
TGTGCCAGTAGTATAGATGGGGCTGGCAATCAGCCCCAGCATTTT
>TRBJ2-7|TRBV9|.|.
CASSRQTYGGYEQYF
TGTGCCAGCAGCAGACAGACCTACGGGGGCTACGAGCAGTACTTC
>TRBJ1-1|TRBV11-2|.|few
CASSFSGYTEAFF
TGTGCCAGCAGCTTCTCAGGGTACACTGAAGCTTTCTTT
>TRBJ2-3|TRBV5-1|TRBD2|.
CASSRGLAGVVTDTQYF
TGCGCCAGCAGCCGCGGACTAGCGGGGGTTGTTACAGATACGCAGTATTTT
>TRBJ2-5|TRBV6-5|.|.
CASSRLERETQYF
TGTGCCAGCAGTCGTCTAGAACGGGAGACCCAGTACTTC
>TRBJ2-3|TRBV6-4|.|.
CASSDRDNTDTQYF
TGTGCCAGCAGTGACCGGGACAACACAGATACGCAGTATTTT
>TRBJ1-2|TRBV6-5|TRBD1|.
CASSYSRTGTQGYTF
TGTGCCAGCAGTTACTCGAGGACAGGGACGCAAGGCTACACCTTC
>TRBJ2-7|TRBV1|.|.
CTSSQGQGAYEQYF
TGCACCAGCAGCCAAGGACAGGGGGCTTACGAGCAGTACTTC
>TRBJ1-2|TRBV4-1|.|.
CASSQVLREDISNYGYTF
TGCGCCAGCAGCCAAGTCCTCAGGGAGGACATTTCAAACTATGGCTACACCTTC
>TRBJ2-1|TRBV5-4|TRBD1|few
CASREAGTGDLNEQFF
TGTGCCAGCAGAGAAGCCGGGACAGGGGATTTAAATGAGCAGTTCTTC
>TRBJ2-1|TRBV9|TRBD2|few
CASSVEGLAYREQFF
TGTGCCAGCAGCGTAGAGGGACTAGCTTATCGGGAGCAGTTCTTC
>TRBJ1-5|TRBV19|.|few
CASRRGPYSNQPQHF
TGTGCCAGTCGGCGGGGACCATATAGCAATCAGCCCCAGCATTTT
>TRBJ2-7|TRBV18|.|.
CASSPGEYEQYF
TGTGCCAGCTCACCTGGTGAGTACGAGCAGTACTTC
>TRBJ2-7|TRBV29-1|TRBD1|.
CSSITGGSYEQYF
TGCAGCTCTATCACAGGGGGCAGTTACGAGCAGTACTTC
>TRBJ2-3|TRBV11-3|TRBD2|.
CASSPQVAGDTQYF
TGTGCCAGCAGCCCCCAAGTAGCGGGGGATACGCAGTATTTT
>TRBJ2-5|TRBV14|.|.
CASTTTNQKTQYF
TGTGCCAGCACCACGACAAATCAGAAGACCCAGTACTTC
>TRBJ1-2|TRBV6-8|TRBD1|.
CASSYSSTGDHGYTF
TGTGCCAGCAGTTACTCATCGACAGGGGACCATGGCTACACCTTC
>TRBJ1-4|TRBV20-1|TRBD1|.
CSALDRGILF
TGCAGTGCTCTCGACAGGGGGATACTCTTT
>TRBJ2-5|TRBV5-1|TRBD2|.
CASSLNGGIQETQYF
TGCGCCAGCAGCTTGAACGGGGGGATCCAAGAGACCCAGTACTTC
>TRBJ2-3|TRBV6-5|.|.
CASSYSRGLMQYF
TGTGCCAGCAGTTACAGCCGAGGGTTAATGCAGTATTTT
>TRBJ1-5|TRBV10-2|TRBD1|few
CASSDGQAGNQPQHF
TGCGCCAGCAGTGATGGACAGGCGGGCAATCAGCCCCAGCATTTT
>TRBJ1-4|TRBV5-4|.|.
CASSTGGGRGREKLFF
TGTGCCAGCAGCACCGGGGGGGGCAGGGGTCGTGAAAAACTGTTTTTT
>TRBJ2-1|TRBV2|.|.
CASSLSSYNEQFF
TGTGCCAGCAGTCTGAGCTCCTACAATGAGCAGTTCTTC
>TRBJ2-2|TRBV5-1|TRBD2|.
CASSWGSGAGELFF
TGCGCCAGCTCCTGGGGTAGCGGGGCCGGGGAGCTGTTTTTT
>TRBJ1-1|TRBV2|.|few
CASSDKNTEAFF
TGTGCCAGCAGTGATAAGAACACTGAAGCTTTCTTT
>TRBJ1-2|TRBV27|TRBD1|.
CASSPGQAPAGYGYTF
TGTGCCAGCAGTCCCGGACAGGCCCCAGCTGGGTATGGCTACACCTTC
>TRBJ1-2|TRBV10-2|.|.
CASIGNFQGSNYGYTF
TGCGCCAGCATCGGAAACTTCCAGGGGAGTAACTATGGCTACACCTTC